These T cell receptor beta chains were read from a single sample in a study of OX40 agonist ivuxolimab in advanced cancers. TCRdb's copy holds only in-frame clones and misses some; the assay was immunoSEQ multiplex PCR. Of over 75,000 clones in the sample, more than 75% were seen once. Source: CD4+ or CD8+ T cells sorted from blood, taken in a trial of the OX40 agonist ivuxolimab. The receptors originated from an adult with an advanced solid tumor such as melanoma, head and neck, liver or kidney cancer. Both conserved end residues are part of each CDR3. D genes are given only for firm matches. Expanded clones get a size class; other rows say once, few or many, or leave the size out.

CDR3aa | CDR3nt | d_gene | j_gene | v_gene | abundance | len
CASSGGPVQYF | TGTGCCAGCAGTGGGGGACCCGTGCAGTATTTT | NA | TRBJ2-3 | TRBV6-6 | NA | 11
CASSVLANEQFF | TGTGCCAGCAGTGTACTAGCAAATGAGCAGTTCTTC | NA | TRBJ2-1 | TRBV28 | once | 12
CSVTTPGTGIYGYTF | TGCAGCGTTACAACCCCGGGGACAGGGATCTATGGCTACACCTTC | TRBD1 | TRBJ1-2 | TRBV29-1 | NA | 15
CASSLDWDRGEKLFF | TGTGCCAGCAGCTTAGATTGGGACAGGGGTGAAAAACTGTTTTTT | TRBD1 | TRBJ1-4 | TRBV7-6 | NA | 15
CASSESGGNQPQHF | TGCGCCAGCAGTGAGTCAGGGGGCAATCAGCCCCAGCATTTT | NA | TRBJ1-5 | TRBV10-2 | NA | 14
CAWSQPLLSTDTQYF | TGTGCCTGGAGTCAACCCCTTCTTAGCACAGATACGCAGTATTTT | NA | TRBJ2-3 | TRBV30 | NA | 15
CASSFLIAGELFF | TGTGCCAGCAGTTTTCTTATTGCCGGGGAGCTGTTTTTT | NA | TRBJ2-2 | TRBV27 | NA | 13
CASSYARNEKLFF | TGTGCCAGCAGTTACGCCCGAAATGAAAAACTGTTTTTT | NA | TRBJ1-4 | TRBV6-5 | few | 13
CASSIAGYLNQPQHF | TGTGCCAGTAGTATAGCCGGGTACCTCAATCAGCCCCAGCATTTT | NA | TRBJ1-5 | TRBV19 | NA | 15
CASSLQGPYEQYF | TGTGCCAGCAGCCTCCAGGGCCCCTACGAGCAGTACTTC | NA | TRBJ2-7 | TRBV27 | NA | 13
CAISVSSGSTDTQYF | TGTGCCATCAGTGTTTCTAGCGGTAGCACAGATACGCAGTATTTT | TRBD2 | TRBJ2-3 | TRBV10-3 | NA | 15